The clone carrying this TCR beta chain was detected a few times. Primers: 60 Vbeta forward and 13 Jbeta reverse. Generated by immunoSEQ multiplex PCR, the TCRdb table keeps only in-frame clones and is missing some. The sample lists under 85,000 clones; under 80% were seen once. This sample is part of a study of cytomegalovirus exposure and HLA in healthy donors. Sequenced: PBMCs. The TCR sequence derives from a man between 40 and 49 years old in good health and CMV-seronegative.

The CDR3 reads CSVGEDREDEQFF. Written as DNA, the CDR3 is TGCAGCGTTGGTGAGGATCGTGAAGATGAGCAGTTCTTC. This chain joins TRBV29-1 and TRBJ2-1; D is unresolved. Germline V gene lookup returns CDR1 SQVTM and CDR2 ANQGSEA. The CDR3 length is 13 residues. V gave up 4 bases and J gave up 8 bases, with 15 bases separating them.